This is a list of T cell receptor beta chains from one sample in a study of T-cell reconstitution after alpha-beta-depleted transplantation in children. From the PCR reads, TCRdb called clonotypes with MiXCR, one entry per CDR3 protein. Among around 87,000 distinct CDR3 sequences, approximately 9.2% were seen once, and the ten largest hold over 6%. Material: PBMCs from the stem cell graft donor, obtained from the stem cell graft. All receptors derive from a human donor who donated a stem cell graft to a child with congenital amegakaryocytic thrombocytopenia. Each CDR3 is given with its conserved first and last residue. The D gene is left open where the match is weak. A clone size is listed for some rows: how often the clone was seen (once, few, many), or a class if it is expanded.

15	TRBD1	TRBV5-1	few	TRBJ2-2	CASSLATGGLRELFF	TGCGCCAGCAGCTTGGCGACAGGGGGCTTGAGGGAGCTGTTTTTT
15	TRBD2	TRBV7-3	few	TRBJ2-3	CASSPLAGGRDTQYF	TGTGCCAGCAGTCCTCTAGCGGGAGGGCGGGATACGCAGTATTTT
16	TRBD2	TRBV3-1	many	TRBJ2-1	CASSLRVGGGADEQFF	TGTGCCAGCAGCCTACGCGTAGGCGGGGGGGCCGATGAGCAGTTCTTC
14	NA	TRBV11-2	many	TRBJ2-1	CASSLGSGGDEQFF	TGTGCCAGCAGCTTAGGTTCTGGGGGCGATGAGCAGTTCTTC
15	NA	TRBV5-8	many	TRBJ2-1	CASSFGSGSHNEQFF	TGTGCCAGCAGCTTTGGCTCGGGGTCCCACAATGAGCAGTTCTTC
16	NA	TRBV5-1	many	TRBJ2-7	CASSLTYGLEPYEQYF	TGCGCCAGCAGCTTGACCTACGGACTGGAACCCTACGAGCAGTACTTC
14	NA	TRBV15	many	TRBJ2-7	CATSRETHGSEQYF	TGTGCCACCAGCAGAGAGACTCACGGGTCGGAGCAGTACTTC
15	NA	TRBV6-1	many	TRBJ1-2	CASSVLQGSIYGYTF	TGTGCCAGCAGTGTCCTACAGGGAAGCATCTATGGCTACACCTTC
13	NA	TRBV20-1	many	TRBJ1-5	CSASNRANQPQHF	TGCAGTGCTAGTAACAGGGCCAATCAGCCCCAGCATTTT
16	TRBD1	TRBV7-2	many	TRBJ2-7	CASSLGPGQTTYEQYF	TGTGCCAGCAGCTTAGGTCCGGGACAGACGACCTACGAGCAGTACTTC
16	TRBD1	TRBV20-1	many	TRBJ1-5	CSAAPGQVGGGQPQHF	TGCAGTGCCGCCCCAGGACAGGTCGGGGGTGGTCAGCCCCAGCATTTT
14	NA	TRBV20-1	many	TRBJ2-1	CSARMAVSYNEQFF	TGCAGTGCCAGGATGGCGGTTTCCTACAATGAGCAGTTCTTC
14	NA	TRBV20-1	many	TRBJ1-5	CSANRADSNQPQHF	TGCAGTGCTAACAGGGCTGATAGCAATCAGCCCCAGCATTTT
14	TRBD2	TRBV19	NA	TRBJ2-7	CASSIGPAGSEQYF	TGTGCCAGTAGTATAGGACCAGCGGGAAGCGAGCAGTACTTC
13	TRBD1	TRBV7-8	many	TRBJ1-2	CASSNRGRGGYTF	TGTGCCAGCAGCAACAGGGGGAGGGGTGGCTACACCTTC
18	NA	TRBV15	many	TRBJ2-3	CATSREGSAGTSTDTQYF	TGTGCCACCAGCAGAGAAGGGTCGGCGGGAACTAGCACAGATACGCAGTATTTT
14	NA	TRBV12-3/TRBV12-4	many	TRBJ1-1	CASSLWSVNTEAFF	TGTGCCAGCAGTTTGTGGTCAGTGAACACTGAAGCTTTCTTT
15	TRBD2	TRBV5-1	many	TRBJ2-1	CASSLTSGVTNEQFF	TGCGCCAGCAGCTTGACTAGCGGGGTAACGAATGAGCAGTTCTTC
15	NA	TRBV13	many	TRBJ2-4	CASSLRLLAKNIQYF	TGTGCCAGCAGCTTAAGGTTACTAGCCAAAAACATTCAGTACTTC
12	NA	TRBV7-9	NA	TRBJ1-2	CSSSSSNYGYTF	TGTTCCAGCAGCTCCAGTAACTATGGCTACACCTTC
12	NA	TRBV20-1	NA	TRBJ1-1	CSAREVYTEAFF	TGCAGTGCTAGAGAGGTGTACACTGAAGCTTTCTTT
12	NA	TRBV6-5	many	TRBJ2-7	CASSPDSDEQYF	TGTGCCAGCAGCCCGGATTCGGACGAGCAGTACTTC
12	NA	TRBV20-1	many	TRBJ1-1	CSAYHRDTEAFF	TGCAGTGCTTATCACAGGGACACTGAAGCTTTCTTT
14	NA	TRBV10-3	many	TRBJ2-5	CAISDPWIQETQYF	TGTGCCATCAGTGATCCCTGGATCCAAGAGACCCAGTACTTC
13	NA	TRBV3-1	medium-sized	TRBJ2-7	CASSATVSYEQYF	TGTGCCAGCAGCGCGACAGTCTCCTACGAGCAGTACTTC
14	TRBD1	TRBV5-1	many	TRBJ1-1	CASSLDRGGTEAFF	TGCGCCAGCAGCTTGGACAGGGGCGGCACTGAAGCTTTCTTT
14	TRBD2	TRBV20-1	many	TRBJ2-1	CSARLAPFYNEQFF	TGCAGTGCAAGACTAGCGCCGTTCTACAATGAGCAGTTCTTC
12	NA	TRBV7-6	many	TRBJ1-1	CASSPGSTEAFF	TGTGCCAGCAGCCCGGGGAGCACTGAAGCTTTCTTT
15	NA	TRBV7-9	many	TRBJ1-3	CASSHQRFSGNTIYF	TGTGCCAGCAGCCACCAGCGGTTCTCTGGAAACACCATATATTTT
15	TRBD1	TRBV7-6	many	TRBJ2-7	CASSLSGQGGHEQYF	TGTGCCAGCAGCTTATCCGGACAGGGTGGGCACGAGCAGTACTTC
14	NA	TRBV15	many	TRBJ2-3	CATSRDDNTDTQYF	TGTGCCACCAGCAGAGATGACAACACAGATACGCAGTATTTT
14	NA	TRBV12-3/TRBV12-4	many	TRBJ1-4	CVSSLGLSNEKLFF	TGTGTCAGCAGTTTAGGCCTCTCAAATGAAAAACTGTTTTTT
20	TRBD1	TRBV5-1	many	TRBJ2-1	CASSPGWGTGVFSSYNEQFF	TGCGCCAGCAGCCCCGGGTGGGGGACAGGGGTTTTCAGCTCCTACAATGAGCAGTTCTTC
13	NA	TRBV30	many	TRBJ2-3	CAWSVGPKDTQYF	TGTGCCTGGAGTGTAGGTCCCAAGGATACGCAGTATTTT
15	TRBD1	TRBV5-1	many	TRBJ1-2	CASSRSGTGTTIGTF	TGCGCCAGCAGCCGCTCTGGGACAGGGACCACTATTGGCACCTTC
14	NA	TRBV5-1	many	TRBJ2-1	CASSIQTGHNEQFF	TGCGCCAGCAGCATCCAAACAGGGCACAATGAGCAGTTCTTC
13	NA	TRBV27	many	TRBJ2-7	CASSLTLGYEQYF	TGTGCCAGCAGTTTAACCCTGGGCTACGAGCAGTACTTC